The source of this TCR beta chain is a study of CD8 T cells in Susac syndrome. RNA was extracted with the RNeasy kit, and a quantity of roughly 0.45 to 1 ug was reverse transcribed using random hexamers. One entry per CDR3 protein results from TCRdb running MiXCR on the immunoSEQ multiplex PCR reads. The sample lists 84,000 or so distinct CDR3 sequences, around 95% occurring once. The germline V and J ends were trimmed by 6 bases and 3 bases, with 16 bases remaining between them. In germline, CDR1 is SQVTM, CDR2 ANQGSEA. The CDR3 has 14 residues. The sequencing input was CD8+ T cells from PBMCs. The TCR comes from a human donor with Susac syndrome. The chain joins TRBV29-1 to TRBJ2-3, with a possible D match to TRBD2 (6 bases). The CDR3 loop is CSVGGVGITDTQYF. The CDR3 DNA sequence: TGCAGCGTCGGGGGAGTGGGAATTACAGATACGCAGTATTTT.